This T cell receptor beta chain was identified in a study of cytomegalovirus exposure and HLA in healthy donors. The junction had 9 bases not matched to a gene; V was cut back by 8 bases and J by 2 bases. The germline V gene encodes CDR1 LGHNA and CDR2 YSLEER. This CDR3 is built from 15 residues. It was with 60 Vbeta and 13 Jbeta primers that the PCR ran. This table comes from immunoSEQ multiplex PCR, and its TCRdb copy is limited to in-frame clones, with some not included. The data show about 160,000 clones, around 72% seen once. Donors were nominally healthy when sampled, though unrecorded immune exposures were likely.

This sequence was found in a man between 40 and 49 years old in good health and CMV-seropositive. Input material: PBMCs. The chain employs TRBV4-3 and TRBJ2-4, with 7 bases identical to TRBD1. The CDR3 bases are TGCGCCAGCTCGTCGACAGGGTCGACCAAAAACATTCAGTACTTC. This translates into CASSSTGSTKNIQYF.